Listed below are T cell receptor beta chains from one sample, sequenced in a study of blood T cell repertoires in COVID-19. Generated by immunoSEQ multiplex PCR, the TCRdb table keeps only in-frame clones and is missing some. The sample consists of roughly 250,000 clones, about 86% of them appearing once. Source material: peripheral blood. The origin of the receptors is a woman of 80 years or more with acute or convalescent COVID-19. Both conserved end residues are part of each CDR3. The D gene is left open where the match is weak. Size is omitted from some rows. Given values are once, few, many or a class for expanded clones.

D gene,CDR3 length,V gene,clone size,J gene,CDR3 DNA,CDR3 protein
TRBD1,16,TRBV15,-,TRBJ1-4,TGTGCCACCAGCGACAGGGGATTAGTAGCTAATGAAAAACTGTTTTTT,CATSDRGLVANEKLFF
-,15,TRBV7-2,-,TRBJ2-3,TGTGCCAGCAGCTTAACATACAGGGACACAGATACGCAGTATTTT,CASSLTYRDTDTQYF
-,18,TRBV3-1/TRBV3-2,-,TRBJ2-6,TGTGCCAGCAGTCCTCAGGGTGCGGGGATCTCTGGGGCCAACGTCCTGACTTTC,CASSPQGAGISGANVLTF
-,14,TRBV5-8,-,TRBJ1-6,TGTGCCAGCAGCTTGGGTGGACTCCATTCACCCCTCCACTTT,CASSLGGLHSPLHF
-,15,TRBV7-3,-,TRBJ2-3,TGTGCCAGCAGCCCCACGCCGGTTAGCACAGATACGCAGTATTTT,CASSPTPVSTDTQYF
TRBD1,17,TRBV23-1,-,TRBJ2-2,TGCGCCAGCAGTCATCCAGGGACAGGGAGGGAGGCCGGGGAGCTGTTTTTT,CASSHPGTGREAGELFF
-,12,TRBV6-5,-,TRBJ1-5,TGTGCCAGCAACAGGGTTGGACAGCCCCAGCATTTT,CASNRVGQPQHF
-,15,TRBV30,-,TRBJ1-5,TGTGCCTGGAGCCCAGGGACCCCGGGGGGGCAGCCCCAGCATTTT,CAWSPGTPGGQPQHF
-,14,TRBV3-1/TRBV3-2,few,TRBJ1-1,TGTGCCAGCAGCCGTAGCACAGGGAACACTGAAGCTTTCTTT,CASSRSTGNTEAFF
-,13,TRBV15,-,TRBJ1-1,TGTGCCACCGGTGAAAGCATGAACACTGAAGCTTTCTTT,CATGESMNTEAFF
-,14,TRBV5-1,-,TRBJ2-2,TGCGCCAGCAGCTTGGAGTTAGCGAGCGGGGAGCTGTTTTTT,CASSLELASGELFF
TRBD1,13,TRBV6-5,-,TRBJ2-2,TGTGCCAGCAGTCGGACAGGGGACGGGGAGCTGTTTTTT,CASSRTGDGELFF
-,14,TRBV7-2,-,TRBJ2-3,TGTGCCAGCAGCTTCGTGGGGGCGGCAGATACGCAGTATTTT,CASSFVGAADTQYF
-,13,TRBV10-2,-,TRBJ1-1,TGCGCCAGCCAGGCGGGGGTTGGCACTGAAGCTTTCTTT,CASQAGVGTEAFF
TRBD2,14,TRBV5-1,-,TRBJ2-1,TGCGCCAGCAGACGTTCCGGGACTAGCTATGAGCAGTTCTTC,CASRRSGTSYEQFF
TRBD1,15,TRBV28,once,TRBJ2-7,TGTGCCAGCAGTGCAGGGGGCGCGGGCTCCTACGAGCAGTACTTC,CASSAGGAGSYEQYF
-,12,TRBV2,-,TRBJ1-6,TGTGCCACAACTCAGGGTAATTCACCCCTCCACTTT,CATTQGNSPLHF
TRBD1,15,TRBV2,-,TRBJ1-2,TGTGCCAGCAGTGAAGCCTGGACAGGGGTCTATGGCTACACCTTC,CASSEAWTGVYGYTF
-,15,TRBV5-1,-,TRBJ1-2,TGCGCCAGCAGCTCCCCGGAAAGCCGAGGGTTGAGCTACACCTTC,CASSSPESRGLSYTF
-,14,TRBV5-1,-,TRBJ1-2,TGCGCCAGCAGCTTGGAAGAGGGGGACTATGGCTACACCTTC,CASSLEEGDYGYTF
TRBD1,13,TRBV14,-,TRBJ1-2,TGTGCCAGCAGCCACCGGACAGGGGGAGGCTACACCTTC,CASSHRTGGGYTF
TRBD1,16,TRBV4-1,-,TRBJ2-1,TGCGCCAGCAGCCAAGGATTTGGACAGGGAGGCCATGAGCAGTTCTTC,CASSQGFGQGGHEQFF
TRBD2,15,TRBV7-2,-,TRBJ2-1,TGTGCCAGCAGCTTAGGGCGGGGGGACTACAATGAGCAGTTCTTC,CASSLGRGDYNEQFF
-,12,TRBV5-1,-,TRBJ2-3,TGCGCCAGCAGCCTTCCCGCAGATACGCAGTATTTT,CASSLPADTQYF
-,17,TRBV28,once,TRBJ1-6,TGTGCCAGCAGTTTACACCGCGGGGGCCTGGATAATTCACCCCTCCACTTT,CASSLHRGGLDNSPLHF
-,14,TRBV5-6,once,TRBJ1-2,TGTGCCAGCAGCTTGGGGAGGCAGACCTATGGCTACACCTTC,CASSLGRQTYGYTF
TRBD2,20,TRBV4-1,-,TRBJ2-3,TGCGCCAGCAGCCTTTTTCGACTAGCGGGGGTCCGCGTGCGCACAGATACGCAGTATTTT,CASSLFRLAGVRVRTDTQYF
TRBD2,14,TRBV2,-,TRBJ2-7,TGTGCCAGCCAGACTAGCGGGGGTACCTACGAGCAGTACTTC,CASQTSGGTYEQYF